This T cell receptor beta chain was recorded in a study of shared clonotypes between healthy human individuals. Study-wide findings and caveats: Naive subsets usually exceeded memory subsets in estimated richness. Clonotypes that were shared across a handful of donors made up around 5% of naive CD4 clonotypes.

Sequenced by immunoSEQ multiplex PCR; TCRdb stores in-frame clones only, minus some. Here the sample spans some 2.1 million clones, 90% to 95% being singletons. Naive CD8 cells were CD45RO-negative, positively selected for CCR7, excluding terminally differentiated effector memory CD45RA+ cells. The donors, healthy adults who were HIV-negative, had experienced no recent acute infections or vaccinations. Every contributor of samples was a Caucasian grown-up residing in Nashville, Tennessee. Germline loops: CDR1 MNHEY, CDR2 SMNVEV (reference sequence). The germline V and J ends were trimmed by 6 bases and 3 bases, with 11 bases remaining between them. The CDR3 sequence is 13 residues long. Note on this clone: Antigen specificity is unknown.

This chain connects TRBV27 to TRBJ1-1; possibly TRBD1 for D (6 bases). Sequencing was performed on naive CD8+ T cells from PBMCs. This TCR was recovered from a man aged 18 to 29 in good health. Some clones in this sample may be carry-over from other donors' samples. CDR3 loop: CASSSRTDTEAFF. The CDR3 DNA reads as TGTGCCAGCAGCTCCCGGACAGACACTGAAGCTTTCTTT.